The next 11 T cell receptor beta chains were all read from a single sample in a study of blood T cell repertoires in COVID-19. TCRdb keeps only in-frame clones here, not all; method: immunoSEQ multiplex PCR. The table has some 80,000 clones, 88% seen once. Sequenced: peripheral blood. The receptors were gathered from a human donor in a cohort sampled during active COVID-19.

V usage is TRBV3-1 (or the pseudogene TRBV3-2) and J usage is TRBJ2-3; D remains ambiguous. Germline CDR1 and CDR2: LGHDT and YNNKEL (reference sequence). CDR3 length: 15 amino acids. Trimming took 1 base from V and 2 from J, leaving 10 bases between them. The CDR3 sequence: CASSQGSYPTDTQYF. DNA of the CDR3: TGTGCCAGCAGCCAAGGGTCCTACCCCACAGATACGCAGTATTTT.

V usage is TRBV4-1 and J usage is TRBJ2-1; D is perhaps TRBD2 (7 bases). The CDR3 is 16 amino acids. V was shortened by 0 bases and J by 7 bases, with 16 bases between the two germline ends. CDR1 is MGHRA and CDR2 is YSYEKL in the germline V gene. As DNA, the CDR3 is TGCGCCAGCAGCCAAGATCGGGGGGCGGGAGCAAATGAGCAGTTCTTC. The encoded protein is CASSQDRGAGANEQFF.

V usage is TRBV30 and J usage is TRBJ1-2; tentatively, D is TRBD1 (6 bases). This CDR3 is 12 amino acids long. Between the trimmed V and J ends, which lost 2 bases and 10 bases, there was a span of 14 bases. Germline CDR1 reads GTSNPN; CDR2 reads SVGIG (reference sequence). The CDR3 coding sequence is TGTGCCTGGAGTTGGAACAGGGTCGACTACACCTTC. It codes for CAWSWNRVDYTF.

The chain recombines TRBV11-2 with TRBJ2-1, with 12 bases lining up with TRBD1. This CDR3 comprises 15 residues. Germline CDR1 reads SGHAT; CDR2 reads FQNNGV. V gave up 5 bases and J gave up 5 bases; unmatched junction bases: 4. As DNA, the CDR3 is TGTGCCAGCAGCCCCCGGGACAGGGGGCACAATGAGCAGTTCTTC. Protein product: CASSPRDRGHNEQFF.

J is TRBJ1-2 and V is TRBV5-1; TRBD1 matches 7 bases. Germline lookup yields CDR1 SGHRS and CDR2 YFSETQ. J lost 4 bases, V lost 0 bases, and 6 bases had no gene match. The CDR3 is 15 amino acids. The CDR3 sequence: CASSLALQGSYGYTF. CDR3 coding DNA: TGCGCCAGCAGCTTGGCCCTACAGGGGAGCTATGGCTACACCTTC. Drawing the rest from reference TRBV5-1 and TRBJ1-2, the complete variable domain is KAGVTQTPRYLIKTRGQQVTLSCSPISGHRSVSWYQQTPGQGLQFLFEYFSETQRNKGNFPGRFSGRQFSNSRSEMNVSTLELGDSALYLCASSLALQGSYGYTFGSGTRLTVV.

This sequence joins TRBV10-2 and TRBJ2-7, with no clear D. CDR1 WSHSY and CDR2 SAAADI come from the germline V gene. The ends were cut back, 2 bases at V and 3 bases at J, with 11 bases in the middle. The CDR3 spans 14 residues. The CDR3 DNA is TGCGCCAGCAGTGAGGCACTATTCCTCTACGAGCAGTACTTC. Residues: CASSEALFLYEQYF.

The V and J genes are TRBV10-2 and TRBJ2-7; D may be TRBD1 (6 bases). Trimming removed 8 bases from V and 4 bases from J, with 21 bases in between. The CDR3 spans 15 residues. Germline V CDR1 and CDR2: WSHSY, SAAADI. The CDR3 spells CASGASDRQKYEQYF. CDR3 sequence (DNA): TGCGCCAGCGGAGCTTCTGACAGGCAAAAATACGAGCAGTACTTC.

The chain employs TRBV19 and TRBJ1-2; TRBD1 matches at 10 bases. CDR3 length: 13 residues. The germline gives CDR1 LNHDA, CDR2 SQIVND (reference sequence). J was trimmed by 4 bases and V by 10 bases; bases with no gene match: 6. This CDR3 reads CATTGTGVYGYTF. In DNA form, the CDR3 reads TGTGCCACTACCGGGACAGGGGTCTATGGCTACACCTTC.

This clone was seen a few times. The CDR3 sequence is CASSQDSGGYNSPLHF. The CDR3 DNA sequence: TGTGCCAGCAGCCAAGACTCTGGGGGGTATAATTCACCCCTCCACTTT. The chain has TRBV3-1 (or the pseudogene TRBV3-2) and TRBJ1-6, with D possibly being TRBD1 (5 bases). V dropped 0 bases and J dropped 4 bases, with 10 bases sitting between them. Per germline, CDR1 LGHDT and CDR2 YNNKEL (reference sequence). The CDR3 has 16 residues.

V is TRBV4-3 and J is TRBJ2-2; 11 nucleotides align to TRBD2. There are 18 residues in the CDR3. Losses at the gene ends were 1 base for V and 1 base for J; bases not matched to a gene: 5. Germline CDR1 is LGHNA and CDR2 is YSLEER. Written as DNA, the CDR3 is TGCGCCAGCAGCCAAGTAGGAGGACTAGCGGGGAACACCGGGGAGCTGTTTTTT. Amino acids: CASSQVGGLAGNTGELFF.

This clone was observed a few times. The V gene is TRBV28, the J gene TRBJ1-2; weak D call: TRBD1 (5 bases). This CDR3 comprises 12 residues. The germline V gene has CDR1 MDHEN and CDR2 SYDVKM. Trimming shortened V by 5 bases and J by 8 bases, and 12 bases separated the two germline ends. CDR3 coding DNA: TGTGCCAGCAGTACTATCCAGGGAGGCTACACCTTC. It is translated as CASSTIQGGYTF.